This T cell receptor beta chain was sequenced in a study of memory CD4+ T cells and cytomegalovirus serostatus. This clone turned up a few times. In the authors' methods: After removing out-of-frame reads, over 2 million distinct TCRbeta sequences remained. The table came from immunoSEQ multiplex PCR; TCRdb's copy has only in-frame clones and leaves some out. The DNA gave D and trimming, while V, J and clone size come from that table. Of about 42,000 clones listed, under 80% are singletons. The sort gate was single viable CD3+CD4+CD8-CD45RO+ cells for memory CD4+ T cells. After thawing, CD4+ T cells were positively selected. Sequencing was done on a sample of memory CD4+ T cells from blood. The sequence came from an adult in good health and CMV-seronegative.

For the CDR3, the DNA is TGTGCCAGCAGTTACTCGGGGGAAGGCTACACCTTC. This translates into CASSYSGEGYTF. The chain links TRBV6-6 to TRBJ1-2; D is perhaps TRBD1 (5 bases). Germline loops: CDR1 MNHNY, CDR2 SVGAGI (reference sequence). The CDR3 length is 12 residues. V lost 0 bases to trimming and J lost 8 bases, with 7 bases between them.